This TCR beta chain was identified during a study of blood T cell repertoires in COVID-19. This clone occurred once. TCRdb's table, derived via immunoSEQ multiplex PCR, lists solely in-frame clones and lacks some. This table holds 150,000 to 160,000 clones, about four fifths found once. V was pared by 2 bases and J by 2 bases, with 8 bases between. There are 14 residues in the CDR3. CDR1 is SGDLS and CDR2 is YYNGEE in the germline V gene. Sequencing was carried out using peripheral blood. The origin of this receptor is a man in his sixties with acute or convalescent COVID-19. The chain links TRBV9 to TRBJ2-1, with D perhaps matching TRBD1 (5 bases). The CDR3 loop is CASSVGPTYNEQFF. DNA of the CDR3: TGTGCCAGCAGCGTGGGGCCCACCTACAATGAGCAGTTCTTC. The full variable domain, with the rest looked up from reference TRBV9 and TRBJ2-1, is DSGVTQTPKHLITATGQRVTLRCSPRSGDLSVYWYQQSLDQGLQFLIQYYNGEERAKGNILERFSAQQFPDLHSELNLSSLELGDSALYFCASSVGPTYNEQFFGPGTRLTVL.